Presented here are 23 T cell receptor beta chains from one specimen sequenced in a study of cytomegalovirus exposure and HLA in healthy donors. Primers for the PCR totalled 60 Vbeta and 13 Jbeta. Data came from immunoSEQ multiplex PCR; TCRdb stores just in-frame clones and leaves some out. Counted here are 150,000 to 200,000 clones, just over 75% occurring once; the ten biggest clones make up approximately 2.2%. The specimen sequenced was PBMCs. The receptors originated from a woman in her 30s in good health and CMV-seropositive.

This rearrangement joins TRBV6-5 to TRBJ2-7; a possible D gene is TRBD1 (5 bases). Germline values: CDR1 MNHEY, CDR2 SVGAGI. V lost 8 bases to trimming and J lost 0 bases, with 8 bases between them. The CDR3 totals 12 residues. The CDR3 here is CASGASSYEQYF. The DNA of the CDR3 is TGTGCCAGCGGGGCGAGCTCCTACGAGCAGTACTTC.

This chain joins TRBV28 and TRBJ2-7, with D maybe TRBD2 (5 bases). Per germline, CDR1 MDHEN and CDR2 SYDVKM. Between the trimmed V and J ends, which lost 9 bases and 2 bases, there was a span of 14 bases. The CDR3 has 13 amino acids. CDR3 coding DNA: TGTGCCAGTATGGCGCGGGTTCCCTACGAGCAGTACTTC. Its protein product is CASMARVPYEQYF.

This chain joins TRBV27 and TRBJ1-5; TRBD1 matches at 10 bases. The CDR3 has 16 amino acids. The J segment lost 0 bases and the V segment lost 6 bases, leaving 5 bases of the junction unmatched. Germline CDR1 is MNHEY and CDR2 is SMNVEV (reference sequence). The DNA of the CDR3 is TGTGCCAGCAGGACAGGGGGCCGAGTTAGCAATCAGCCCCAGCATTTT. Its translation: CASRTGGRVSNQPQHF.

This clone appeared a single time. The rearrangement joins TRBV9 to TRBJ1-2; TRBD1 aligns across 9 bases. V lost 3 bases to trimming and J lost 3 bases; unmatched junction nucleotides: 6. The germline V gene encodes CDR1 SGDLS and CDR2 YYNGEE. CDR3 length: 15 residues. CDR3 sequence: CASSAPGTGYYGYTF. The CDR3, as DNA: TGTGCCAGCAGCGCTCCCGGGACAGGGTACTATGGCTACACCTTC.

This clone showed up just a few times. The gene calls are TRBV15 and TRBJ1-1, with D hard to call. Germline values: CDR1 LNHNV, CDR2 YYDKDF (reference sequence). V gave up 1 base and J gave up 0 bases, with 9 bases separating them. This CDR3 is built from 15 residues. The CDR3 here is CATSRGGSLNTEAFF. The CDR3 DNA reads TGTGCCACCAGCAGAGGAGGGTCCCTGAACACTGAAGCTTTCTTT. The full variable domain, its missing parts supplied by reference TRBV15 and TRBJ1-1, is DAMVIQNPRYQVTQFGKPVTLSCSQTLNHNVMYWYQQKSSQAPKLLFHYYDKDFNNEADTPDNFQSRRPNTSFCFLDIRSPGLGDTAMYLCATSRGGSLNTEAFFGQGTRLTVV.

The chain is built from TRBV19 and TRBJ1-1, with TRBD1 matching 7 bases. Trimming took 5 bases from V and 1 from J; bases not matched to a gene: 7. Germline-derived CDR1 and CDR2 are LNHDA and SQIVND (reference sequence). The CDR3 is 15 residues long. The DNA of the CDR3 is TGTGCCAGTAGTCCCCGGACAGGACCGAACACTGAAGCTTTCTTT. It translates to CASSPRTGPNTEAFF.

The chain is built from TRBV2 and TRBJ1-5; no clear D. The germline gives CDR1 SNHLY, CDR2 FYNNEI. CDR3 size: 14 residues. Trimming stripped 11 bases from V and 5 bases from J, with 19 bases between. The CDR3 here is CASHPRQTYQPQHF. Written as DNA, the CDR3 is TGTGCCTCCCACCCCCGGCAGACATATCAGCCCCAGCATTTT.

As regards this clone: One junction end does not reproduce the germline sequence, and a read error may be involved. The rearrangement joins TRBV2 to TRBJ1-4; no firm D call. This CDR3 has 15 residues. Germline lookup yields CDR1 SNHLY and CDR2 FYNNEI. The CDR3 nucleotides are TGTGCCAGCAGTCCAGAGGCTCTGTTGCATGAAAACCTGTTTTTT. This codes for CASSPEALLHENLFF.

CDR3 loop: CAWSSLYGYTF. CDR3 DNA sequence: TGTGCCTGGAGTTCTCTTTATGGCTACACCTTC. The chain employs TRBV30 and TRBJ1-2; D call uncertain. This CDR3 region has 11 residues. Germline lookup yields CDR1 GTSNPN and CDR2 SVGIG (reference sequence). V shed 2 bases and J shed 5 bases, with 6 bases lying between them.

This chain joins TRBV14 and TRBJ1-2; a possible D gene is TRBD1 (5 bases). This CDR3 comprises 13 residues. The germline gives CDR1 SGHDN, CDR2 FVKESK. V shed 1 base and J shed 5 bases, with 8 bases lying between them. This CDR3 is CASSQATAYGYTF. CDR3 nucleotides: TGTGCCAGCAGCCAAGCGACAGCTTATGGCTACACCTTC.

J is TRBJ2-7 and V is TRBV29-1; 8 positions match TRBD1. CDR3 size: 12 residues. Germline V CDR1 and CDR2: SQVTM, ANQGSEA. J gave up 4 bases and V 8 bases, and 7 bases lay outside the gene matches. CDR3: CSFRDRLYEQYF. CDR3 nucleotide sequence: TGCAGCTTCCGGGACAGGTTATACGAGCAGTACTTC.

This clone was seen more than once but under ten times. The gene calls are TRBV7-2 and TRBJ1-2, with a weak D call TRBD1 (6 bases). The CDR3 contains 14 residues. The germline V gene has CDR1 SGHTA and CDR2 FQGNSA. Trimming shortened V by 0 bases and J by 7 bases, and 12 bases separated the two germline ends. CDR3 nucleotide sequence: TGTGCCAGCAGCTTAGCGCGGGGGGGCTCTGGCTACACCTTC. It translates to CASSLARGGSGYTF.

This clone was found once. The chain employs TRBV5-1 and TRBJ1-5; 9 bases map to TRBD1. CDR1 and CDR2 (germline): SGHRS, YFSETQ. CDR3 length: 19 amino acids. Unmatched junction bases numbered 12, after V lost 0 bases and J lost 2 bases. CDR3 in DNA: TGCGCCAGCAGCTTGGATGGGACAGGGAACGGGGTAGGCAATCAGCCCCAGCATTTT. Residues: CASSLDGTGNGVGNQPQHF.

The chain has TRBV2 and TRBJ1-2; tentatively, D is TRBD1 (6 bases). The CDR3 contains 13 residues. Trimming took off 5 bases at V and 2 bases at J, with 9 bases between the two ends. Looked up from germline, CDR1 is SNHLY and CDR2 is FYNNEI. CDR3: CASSRDINYGYTF. The CDR3 nucleotides are TGTGCCAGCAGTAGGGACATCAACTATGGCTACACCTTC.

The chain joins TRBV11-2 to TRBJ1-6; D remains ambiguous. V lost 3 bases and J 2 bases, leaving 14 bases between the germline ends. The CDR3 covers 17 residues. CDR1 and CDR2 (germline): SGHAT, FQNNGV. The CDR3 spells CASSFTRNRAYNSPLHF. As DNA, the CDR3 is TGTGCCAGCAGCTTCACGAGGAACCGGGCCTATAATTCACCCCTCCACTTT.

The chain has TRBV11-2 and TRBJ1-1; 8 bases agree with TRBD1. V shed 0 bases and J 5 bases; nucleotides not matched to a gene: 5. This CDR3 region has 15 residues. CDR1 is SGHAT and CDR2 is FQNNGV in the germline V gene. CDR3 residues: CASSLDGQGITEAFF. The DNA of the CDR3 is TGTGCCAGCAGCTTAGACGGACAGGGCATAACTGAAGCTTTCTTT.

This chain uses TRBV28 with TRBJ2-2; TRBD2 aligns across 9 bases. Germline values: CDR1 MDHEN, CDR2 SYDVKM. The junction had 10 bases not matched to a gene; V was cut back by 5 bases and J by 6 bases. The CDR3 is 16 residues long. CDR3 amino acids: CASSGGGGARPGELFF. CDR3 nucleotides: TGTGCCAGCAGTGGGGGCGGGGGGGCTCGACCCGGGGAGCTGTTTTTT.

The V call is TRBV7-2, the J call TRBJ2-7; D gene uncertain. There are 13 residues in the CDR3. The germline CDR1 and CDR2 sequences are SGHTA and FQGNSA. V was cut by 5 bases and J by 3 bases, with 11 bases left in between. CDR3 sequence: CASSPVPFYEQYF. In DNA form, the CDR3 reads TGTGCCAGCAGCCCGGTCCCTTTCTACGAGCAGTACTTC.

This clone was seen only once. The rearrangement links TRBV10-1 to TRBJ1-5; TRBD1 might be the D (6 bases). Between the trimmed V and J ends, which lost 4 bases and 6 bases, there was a span of 10 bases. The CDR3 length is 13 residues. The V gene's germline CDR1 is WNHNN and CDR2 SYGVQD (reference sequence). The CDR3 region has the DNA TGCGCCAGCAGTGCAGGGGTAACTCAGCCCCAGCATTTT. It yields the protein CASSAGVTQPQHF.

The table lists this clone with a few counts. The rearrangement joins TRBV9 to TRBJ1-4, with 7 bases identical to TRBD1. With V trimmed by 3 bases and J by 6 bases, 5 bases remained unmatched. The length of the CDR3 is 14 residues. CDR1 and CDR2 from the germline V gene are SGDLS and YYNGEE. DNA of the CDR3: TGTGCCAGCAGCGCTACAGGGGTGGATGAAAAACTGTTTTTT. Residues: CASSATGVDEKLFF.

The J gene is TRBJ1-6, the V gene TRBV19; 8 positions agree with TRBD1. In germline, CDR1 is LNHDA, CDR2 SQIVND (reference sequence). The CDR3 covers 14 residues. Unmatched junction bases numbered 5, after V lost 3 bases and J lost 10 bases. CDR3 sequence (DNA): TGTGCCAGTAGTATGTCCAGGGGGCCCTCACCCCTCCACTTT. Its translation is CASSMSRGPSPLHF.

The chain uses TRBV16 and TRBJ1-4, with D uncertain. This CDR3 is built from 15 residues. Germline-derived CDR1 and CDR2 are KGHSY and FQNENV. V shed 6 bases and J shed 0 bases, with 11 bases lying between them. CDR3: CASRPDTATNEKLFF. The DNA of the CDR3 is TGTGCCAGCAGACCAGACACTGCAACTAATGAAAAACTGTTTTTT.

The sample holds a few counts of this clone. The genes are TRBV7-8 and TRBJ2-3; TRBD2 is a possible D gene (6 bases). V was trimmed by 2 bases and J by 5 bases, leaving 17 bases between them. Germline CDR1 and CDR2: SGHVS and FQNEAQ. The length of the CDR3 is 16 residues. The DNA for the CDR3 is TGTGCCAGCAGCTTAAGCGCAGGAGGGCCGGTAGATACGCAGTATTTT. Translating gives CASSLSAGGPVDTQYF. Using reference TRBV7-8 and TRBJ2-3 for the parts outside the CDR3, the full variable domain is GAGVSQSPRYKVAKRGQDVALRCDPISGHVSLFWYQQALGQGPEFLTYFQNEAQLDKSGLPSDRFFAERPEGSVSTLKIQRTQQEDSAVYLCASSLSAGGPVDTQYFGPGTRLTVL.